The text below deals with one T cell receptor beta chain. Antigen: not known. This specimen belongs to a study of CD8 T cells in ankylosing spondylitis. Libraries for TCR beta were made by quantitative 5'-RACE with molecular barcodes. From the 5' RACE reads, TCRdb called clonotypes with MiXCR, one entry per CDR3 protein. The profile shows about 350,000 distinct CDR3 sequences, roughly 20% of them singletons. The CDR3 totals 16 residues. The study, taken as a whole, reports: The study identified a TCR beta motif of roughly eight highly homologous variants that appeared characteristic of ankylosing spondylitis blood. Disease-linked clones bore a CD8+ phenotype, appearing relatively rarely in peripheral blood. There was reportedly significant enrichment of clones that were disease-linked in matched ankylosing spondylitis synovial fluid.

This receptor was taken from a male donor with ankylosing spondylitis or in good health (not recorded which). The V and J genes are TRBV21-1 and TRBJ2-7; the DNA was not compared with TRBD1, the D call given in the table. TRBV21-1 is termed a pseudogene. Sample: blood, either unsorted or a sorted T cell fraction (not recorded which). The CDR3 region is CASSKRGGQGAYEQYF. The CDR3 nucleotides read TGTGCCAGCAGCAAACGTGGGGGACAGGGGGCCTACGAGCAGTACTTC.